This TCR beta chain was observed in a study of OX40 agonist ivuxolimab in advanced cancers. Findings and limits, study-wide: Researchers report that CD8+ T cells had, on average, more expanded clones than CD4+.

Of note for this clone: Its antigen is still unknown.

Here immunoSEQ multiplex PCR was the method, and the copy in TCRdb shows in-frame clones only, minus some. The table records tens of thousands of clones, approximately 89% of them present only once. This CDR3 has 15 residues. Germline V gene sequence: CDR1 SEHNR, CDR2 FQNEAQ (reference sequence). V was pared by 5 bases and J by 0 bases, with 11 bases between. The sequencing used CD4+ or CD8+ T cells sorted from blood, collected in a trial of the OX40 agonist ivuxolimab. The clonotype was recovered from an adult with an advanced solid tumor such as melanoma, head and neck, liver or kidney cancer. The chain joins TRBV7-9 to TRBJ2-4; no reliable D call. The CDR3, as DNA: TGTGCCAGCAGCACCCAAACGGTAGCCAAAAACATTCAGTACTTC. This sequence encodes CASSTQTVAKNIQYF.